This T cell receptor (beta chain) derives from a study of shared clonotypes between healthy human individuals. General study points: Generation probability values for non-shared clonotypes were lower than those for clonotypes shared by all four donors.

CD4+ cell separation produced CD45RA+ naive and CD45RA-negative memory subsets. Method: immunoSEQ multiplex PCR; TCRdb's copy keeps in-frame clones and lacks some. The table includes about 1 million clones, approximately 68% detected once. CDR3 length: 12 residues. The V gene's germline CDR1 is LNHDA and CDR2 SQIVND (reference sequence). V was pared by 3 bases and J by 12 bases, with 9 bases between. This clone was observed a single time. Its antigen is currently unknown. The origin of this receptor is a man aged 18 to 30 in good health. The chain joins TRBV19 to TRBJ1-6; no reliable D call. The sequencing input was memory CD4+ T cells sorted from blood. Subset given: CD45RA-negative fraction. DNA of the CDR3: TGTGCCAGTAGTATCCCCCAAGGACCCCTCCACTTT. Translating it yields CASSIPQGPLHF.